The 9 T cell receptor beta chains below all came from one sample that was sequenced in a study of coeliac disease. The repertoire was sequenced with immunoSEQ multiplex PCR; TCRdb's copy has only in-frame clones and lacks some. The sample includes about 4,900 clones, roughly 71% of them seen just once. Sequencing used lymphocytes from the gut lamina propria. The receptors here all came from a woman aged 40 to 50.

The chain carries TRBV23-1 and TRBJ1-3; TRBD1 agrees at 8 bases. TRBV23-1 is an ORF for which the function is uncertain. The CDR3 runs 21 residues. The trim removed 6 bases at V and 0 bases at J, leaving 22 bases unmatched. CDR3 bases: TGCGCCAGCAGAGATGAGCACCGGGACAGGAGTAATCTGTCCTCTGGAAACACCATATATTTT. Translated, it gives CASRDEHRDRSNLSSGNTIYF.

This clone was found a few times. V gene TRBV5-1 combines with J gene TRBJ2-7, with 11 bases aligning to TRBD2. The CDR3 is 15 amino acids. Germline lookup yields CDR1 SGHRS and CDR2 YFSETQ. V shed 4 bases and J 6 bases; nucleotides not matched to a gene: 9. The CDR3 bases are TGCGCCAGCAGCCCCTTTCTAGCGGGAGGCTCCGAGCAGTACTTC. This gives the protein CASSPFLAGGSEQYF.

This clone was detected a few times. This chain connects TRBV6-6 to TRBJ2-1; TRBD2 is a possible D gene (6 bases). The length of the CDR3 is 14 residues. V gave up 2 bases and J gave up 9 bases, with 14 bases separating them. In germline, CDR1 is MNHNY, CDR2 SVGAGI (reference sequence). The chain's CDR3 is CASSYDGGKGEQFF. As DNA, the CDR3 is TGTGCCAGCAGTTACGACGGCGGGAAGGGTGAGCAGTTCTTC.

The chain uses TRBV2 and TRBJ2-5; D perhaps matches TRBD1 (6 bases). Germline V gene data show CDR1 as SNHLY and CDR2 as FYNNEI. Between the trimmed V and J ends, which lost 8 bases and 2 bases, there was a span of 12 bases. The length of the CDR3 is 13 residues. The CDR3 protein is CASSRDMQETQYF. CDR3 nucleotide sequence: TGTGCCAGCTCCCGGGACATGCAAGAGACCCAGTACTTC.

V is TRBV6-1 and J is TRBJ2-3, with 12 bases identical to TRBD2. V gave up 4 bases and J gave up 3 bases; unmatched junction bases: 8. Germline lookup yields CDR1 MNHNS and CDR2 SASEGT. The CDR3 contains 17 residues. Here the CDR3 reads CASSALTSGSSTDTQYF. The CDR3, as DNA: TGTGCCAGCAGTGCCTTGACTAGCGGGAGTTCGACAGATACGCAGTATTTT.

The chain has TRBV11-2 and TRBJ2-3; perhaps TRBD2 as D (6 bases). Germline values: CDR1 SGHAT, CDR2 FQNNGV. The V end was cut by 5 bases, the J end by 2 bases, with 17 bases between. CDR3 length: 16 amino acids. CDR3 nucleotide sequence: TGTGCCAGCAGCGCCTTACTAGGAGGGTCCACAGATACGCAGTATTTT. Its translation: CASSALLGGSTDTQYF.

The chain joins TRBV15 to TRBJ2-7, with D tentatively TRBD2 (7 bases). Germline CDR1 and CDR2: LNHNV and YYDKDF (reference sequence). This CDR3 contains 14 residues. The germline V and J ends were trimmed by 3 bases and 3 bases, with 12 bases remaining between them. In nucleotides, the CDR3 is TGTGCCACCAGCAGGGGAGGGGGAGACTACGAGCAGTACTTC. Encoded protein: CATSRGGGDYEQYF. The complete variable domain, with remaining parts taken from reference TRBV15 and TRBJ2-7, reads DAMVIQNPRYQVTQFGKPVTLSCSQTLNHNVMYWYQQKSSQAPKLLFHYYDKDFNNEADTPDNFQSRRPNTSFCFLDIRSPGLGDTAMYLCATSRGGGDYEQYFGPGTRLTVT.

The V gene is TRBV29-1, the J gene TRBJ1-4; 10 bases are shared with TRBD1. Germline trimming cut 7 bases from V and 8 bases from J; bases unmatched to any gene: 7. Germline V lookup: CDR1 SQVTM, CDR2 ANQGSEA. The CDR3 length is 13 residues. CDR3: CSACDRGREKLFF. CDR3 DNA: TGCAGCGCTTGCGACAGGGGGCGCGAAAAACTGTTTTTT.

V usage is TRBV28 and J usage is TRBJ1-5, with 11 bases matching TRBD1. With V trimmed by 7 bases and J by 5 bases, 10 bases remained unmatched. CDR3 length: 16 amino acids. The V gene's germline CDR1 is MDHEN and CDR2 SYDVKM. The CDR3 reads CASTFWDRGAHQPQHF. The DNA of the CDR3 is TGTGCCAGCACTTTTTGGGACAGGGGGGCCCATCAGCCCCAGCATTTT.